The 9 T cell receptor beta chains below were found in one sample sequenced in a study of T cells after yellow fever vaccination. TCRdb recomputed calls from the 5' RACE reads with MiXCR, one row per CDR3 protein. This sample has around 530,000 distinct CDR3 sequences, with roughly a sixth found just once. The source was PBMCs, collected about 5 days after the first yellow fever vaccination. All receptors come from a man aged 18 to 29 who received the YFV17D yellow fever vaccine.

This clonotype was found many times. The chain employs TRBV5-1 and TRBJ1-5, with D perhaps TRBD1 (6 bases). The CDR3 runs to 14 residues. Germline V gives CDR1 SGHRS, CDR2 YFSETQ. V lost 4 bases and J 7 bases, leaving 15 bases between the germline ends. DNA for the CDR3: TGCGCCAGCAGCCCTGAGGGGGGCGGCCAGCCCCAGCATTTT. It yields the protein CASSPEGGGQPQHF.

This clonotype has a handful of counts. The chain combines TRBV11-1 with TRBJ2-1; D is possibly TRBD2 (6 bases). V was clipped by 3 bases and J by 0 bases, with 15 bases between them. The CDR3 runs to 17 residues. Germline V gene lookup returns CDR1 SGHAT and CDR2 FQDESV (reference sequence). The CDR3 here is CASSFGGIVSSYNEQFF. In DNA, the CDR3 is TGTGCCAGCAGCTTCGGAGGGATCGTGAGCTCCTACAATGAGCAGTTCTTC. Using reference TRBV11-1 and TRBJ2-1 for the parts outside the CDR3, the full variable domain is EAEVAQSPRYKITEKSQAVAFWCDPISGHATLYWYRQILGQGPELLVQFQDESVVDDSQLPKDRFSAERLKGVDSTLKIQPAELGDSAMYLCASSFGGIVSSYNEQFFGPGTRLTVL.

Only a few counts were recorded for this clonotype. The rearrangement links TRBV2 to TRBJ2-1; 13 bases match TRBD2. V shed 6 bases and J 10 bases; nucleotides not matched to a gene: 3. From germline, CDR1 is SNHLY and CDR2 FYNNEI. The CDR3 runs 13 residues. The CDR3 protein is CASRLAGGLEQFF. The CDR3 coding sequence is TGTGCCAGCAGACTAGCGGGGGGGCTAGAGCAGTTCTTC.

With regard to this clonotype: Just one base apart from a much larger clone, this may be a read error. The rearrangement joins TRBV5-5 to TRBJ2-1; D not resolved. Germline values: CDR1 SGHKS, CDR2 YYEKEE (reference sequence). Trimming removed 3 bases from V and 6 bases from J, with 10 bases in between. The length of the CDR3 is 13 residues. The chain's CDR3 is CASSSIASNEQFF. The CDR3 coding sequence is TGTGCCAGCAGCTCCATAGCCAGCAATGAGCAGTTCTTC.

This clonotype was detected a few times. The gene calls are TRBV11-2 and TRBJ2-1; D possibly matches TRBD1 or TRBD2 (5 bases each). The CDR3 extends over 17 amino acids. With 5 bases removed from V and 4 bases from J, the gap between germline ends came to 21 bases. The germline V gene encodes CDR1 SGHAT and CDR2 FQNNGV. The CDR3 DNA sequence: TGTGCCAGCAGCCCACGGATGGGGCAGACTACTTACAATGAGCAGTTCTTC. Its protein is CASSPRMGQTTYNEQFF.

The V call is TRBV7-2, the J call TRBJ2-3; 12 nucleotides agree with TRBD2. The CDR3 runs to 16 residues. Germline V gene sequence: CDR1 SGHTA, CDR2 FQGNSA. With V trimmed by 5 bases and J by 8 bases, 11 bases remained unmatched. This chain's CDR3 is CASSTRTSGTEGTQYF. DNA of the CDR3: TGTGCCAGCAGCACCCGGACTAGCGGGACGGAGGGTACGCAGTATTTT.

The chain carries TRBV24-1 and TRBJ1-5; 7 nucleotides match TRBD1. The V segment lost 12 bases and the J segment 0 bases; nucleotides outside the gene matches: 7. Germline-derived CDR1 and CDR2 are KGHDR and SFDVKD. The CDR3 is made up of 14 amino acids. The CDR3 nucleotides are TGTGCCTCCACAGGGGCTTATAGCAATCAGCCCCAGCATTTT. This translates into CASTGAYSNQPQHF.

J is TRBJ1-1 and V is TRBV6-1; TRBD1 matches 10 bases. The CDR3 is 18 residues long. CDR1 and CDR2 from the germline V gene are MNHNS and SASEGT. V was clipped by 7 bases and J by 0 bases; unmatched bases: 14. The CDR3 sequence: CASNGAGTGVFVNTEAFF. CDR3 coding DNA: TGTGCCAGCAATGGGGCCGGGACAGGGGTTTTTGTGAACACTGAAGCTTTCTTT.

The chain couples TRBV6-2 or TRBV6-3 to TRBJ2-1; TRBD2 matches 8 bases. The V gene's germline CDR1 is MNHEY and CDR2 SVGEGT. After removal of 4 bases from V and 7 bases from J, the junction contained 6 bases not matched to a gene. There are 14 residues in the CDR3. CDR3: CASSLVAGGNEQFF. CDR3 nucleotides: TGTGCCAGCAGTTTAGTGGCGGGGGGTAATGAGCAGTTCTTC.